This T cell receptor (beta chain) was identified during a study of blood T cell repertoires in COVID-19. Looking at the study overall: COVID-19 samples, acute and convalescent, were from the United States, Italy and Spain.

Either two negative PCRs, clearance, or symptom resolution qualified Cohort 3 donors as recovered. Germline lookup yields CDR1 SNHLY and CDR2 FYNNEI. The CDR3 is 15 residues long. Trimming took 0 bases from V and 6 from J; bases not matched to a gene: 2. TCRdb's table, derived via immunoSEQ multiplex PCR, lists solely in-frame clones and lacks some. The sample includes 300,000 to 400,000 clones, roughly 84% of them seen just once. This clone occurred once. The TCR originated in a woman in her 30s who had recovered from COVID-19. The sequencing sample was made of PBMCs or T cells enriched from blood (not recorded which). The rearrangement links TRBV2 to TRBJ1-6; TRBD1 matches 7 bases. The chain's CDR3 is CASSEAGQSNSPLHF. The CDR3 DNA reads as TGTGCCAGCAGTGAAGCGGGACAGAGTAATTCACCCCTCCACTTT.